The rows below give T cell receptor beta chains drawn from one sample of a study of CD8 T cells in ankylosing spondylitis. TCRdb re-called the 5' RACE reads with MiXCR, one entry per CDR3 protein. The sample shows 200,000 to 250,000 distinct CDR3 sequences, around 19% of them seen only once. Sequencing was carried out using blood, either unsorted or a sorted T cell fraction (not recorded which). The receptors here all came from a male donor with ankylosing spondylitis. CDR3s include the opening cysteine and the closing phenylalanine or tryptophan. A D gene is named only where the DNA matches it firmly. Some rows mark clone size as missing; the rest say once, few, many or name a class of expanded clone.

-	-	TRBV27	TRBJ2-7	14	TGTGCCAGCAGTTTATGGAACGGAGCCTACGAGCAGTACTTC	CASSLWNGAYEQYF
-	-	TRBV7-8	TRBJ1-4	16	TGTGCCAGCAGCCCTACAGGGATTGCAACTAATGAAAAACTGTTTTTT	CASSPTGIATNEKLFF
-	few	TRBV20-1	TRBJ2-1	15	TGCAGTGCTAGCGACCTTACTAGCCCTTACAATGAGCAGTTCTTC	CSASDLTSPYNEQFF
TRBD2	-	TRBV3-1	TRBJ2-1	14	TGTGCCAGCAGCCCACTAGCGGGCGACAATGAGCAGTTCTTC	CASSPLAGDNEQFF
TRBD1	few	TRBV29-1	TRBJ1-1	15	TGCAGCGTTGAAAGGGGGACAGGAGCTTATCCTGAAGCTTTCTTT	CSVERGTGAYPEAFF
-	few	TRBV7-9	TRBJ2-3	15	TGTGCCAGTTGCGTGGGGACTCACGGCACAGATACGCAGTATTTT	CASCVGTHGTDTQYF
-	few	TRBV12-3/TRBV12-4	TRBJ2-1	14	TGTGCCAGCAGTCCCAAAGGGCCGCCAGCGGAGCAGTTCTTC	CASSPKGPPAEQFF
-	-	TRBV27	TRBJ1-1	13	TGTGCCAGCTGGGACCGAACGAACACTGAAGCTTTCTTT	CASWDRTNTEAFF
TRBD1	-	TRBV27	TRBJ1-5	17	TGTGCCAGCAGTTCGGGACAGGGGTATGGGGCCCATCAGCCCCAGCATTTT	CASSSGQGYGAHQPQHF
-	-	TRBV27	TRBJ2-7	16	TGTGCCAGCAGTTTATGGCCGATGGGGGGTGACTACGAGCAGTACTTC	CASSLWPMGGDYEQYF
TRBD1	-	TRBV6-1	TRBJ1-1	14	TGTGCCAGCAGCTTTACAGGGGTGGGTTCAGAAGCTTTCTTT	CASSFTGVGSEAFF
TRBD1	-	TRBV9	TRBJ2-2	15	TGTGCCAGCAGCGCCTCACAGGGGGCCCCCGGGGAGCTGTTTTTT	CASSASQGAPGELFF
-	-	TRBV6-5	TRBJ1-1	16	TGTGCCAGCAGTTACTCGATCGGGTGGGCTGACACTGAAGCTTTCTTT	CASSYSIGWADTEAFF
-	-	TRBV6-5	TRBJ2-2	12	TGTGCCAGCTGCGGCCTCACCGGGGAGCTGTTTTTT	CASCGLTGELFF